This entry is about one T cell receptor (beta chain). Antigen unknown. As defined, naive CD8 cells were CD45RO-negative and positively selected for CCR7, with terminally differentiated effector memory CD45RA+ cells excluded. Each subset's genomic DNA was shared equally among a number of immunoSEQ plates. Data came from immunoSEQ multiplex PCR; TCRdb stores just in-frame clones and leaves some out. Altogether approximately 2,200,000 clones are present, roughly 91% being singletons, with the ten largest covering under 2%. Trimming at V came to 4 bases and at J to 3 bases, leaving 7 bases not matched to a gene. Germline lookup yields CDR1 SGHDT and CDR2 YYEEEE. The length of the CDR3 is 14 residues. This sample is drawn from a study of shared clonotypes between healthy human individuals. The overall study: Three plates were used per donor for CD4 naive, three for CD4 memory, two for CD8 naive and one for CD8 memory. Regarding the study as a whole: Expectations were that clonotype sharing among donors would be affected by sequencing depth.

J is TRBJ2-7 and V is TRBV5-6; 7 nucleotides agree with TRBD2. The origin of this receptor is a man between 18 and 35 years old in good health. Some clones in this sample may be carry-over from other donors' samples. The sequenced sample consisted of naive CD8+ T cells from PBMCs. The CDR3 nucleotides read TGTGCCAGCAGCGATGGGACTACTTTCTACGAGCAGTACTTC. Its protein is CASSDGTTFYEQYF.